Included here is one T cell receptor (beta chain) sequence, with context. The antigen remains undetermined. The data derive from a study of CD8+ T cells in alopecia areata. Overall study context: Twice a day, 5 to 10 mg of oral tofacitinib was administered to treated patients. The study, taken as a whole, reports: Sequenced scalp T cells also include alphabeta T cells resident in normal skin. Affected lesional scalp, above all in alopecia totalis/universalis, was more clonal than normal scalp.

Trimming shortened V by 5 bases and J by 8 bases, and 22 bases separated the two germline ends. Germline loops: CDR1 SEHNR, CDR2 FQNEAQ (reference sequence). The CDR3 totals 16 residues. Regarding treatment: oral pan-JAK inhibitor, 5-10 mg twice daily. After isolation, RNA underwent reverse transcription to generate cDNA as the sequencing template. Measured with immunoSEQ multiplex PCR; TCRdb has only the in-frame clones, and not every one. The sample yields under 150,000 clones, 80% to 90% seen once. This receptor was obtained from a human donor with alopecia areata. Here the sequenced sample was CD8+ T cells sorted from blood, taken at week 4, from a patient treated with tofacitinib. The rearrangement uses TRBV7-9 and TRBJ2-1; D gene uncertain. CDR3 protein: CASSVFGPGPTYEQFF. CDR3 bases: TGTGCCAGCAGCGTCTTTGGACCCGGGCCCACGTATGAGCAGTTCTTC.